What follows describes a single T cell receptor (beta chain). This receptor's antigen is unknown. No clone much larger than this one lies a single base away; base qualities are absent. V is clipped by 3 bases and J by 0 bases, and the sequence between their germline boundaries is 17 bases long. The CDR3 spans 16 residues, from the cysteine through the phenylalanine. Only the CDR3 portion is preserved as DNA: 48 bases, with reading frame beginning at the first base. The germline V gene gives CDR1 as SQVTM and CDR2 as ANQGSEA. CD8 naive samples were obtained by positive selection for CCR7 among CD45RO-negative cells, yielding a CD45RA+CCR7+ population from which TemRA cells were excluded. The donors were healthy, HIV-negative adults who had no recently reported acute infections or vaccinations. Every donor was a Caucasian adult residing in Nashville, Tennessee, USA. Blood was collected by leukapheresis, and PBMCs were isolated by Ficoll-Histopaque density gradient centrifugation and then cryopreserved in liquid nitrogen vapor phase. Purity and quantity of every magnetically sorted T cell population were checked by analytical flow cytometry. Each sorted fraction had its genomic DNA isolated and then quantified by UV absorbance on a Nanodrop 2000c.

The data are from a study of shared clonotypes between healthy human individuals (TCRdb year 2020). Regarding the research as a whole: A couple of women and three men aged 18 to 49 years were included in the cohort. Between about 0.94 and 8.9 billion PBMCs per donor were obtained by leukapheresis. To estimate repertoire size and how much clonotype sharing occurs between individuals, the study deeply sequenced the blood TCR repertoires of 4 to 6 healthy adults. For each donor, three plates each were used for CD4 naive and CD4 memory, two plates were used for CD8 naive, and one plate was used for CD8 memory. Libraries were prepared and TCR repertoires were sequenced by different laboratories using diverse techniques, in order to increase sequencing depth and limit assay-specific biases. Paper-wide results and their limitations: The small number of donors limited the genetic and exposure-history diversity represented. Higher generation probabilities were observed for clonotypes shared by all four sorted-subset donors than for non-shared clonotypes. Sampling was restricted to blood, and TCR repertoires in tissues likely differ from the TCR repertoires found in blood. About 5% of naive CD4, 3.5% of naive CD8, 2.3% of memory CD4, and 0.4% of memory CD8 clonotypes were shared across several donors. Based on pairwise subsampling, the degree of clonotype sharing among donors was expected to be affected by sequencing depth. Incomplete sequencing was indicated by rarefaction of sorted-subset datasets, despite the large sequencing depth. Naive subsets generally had larger estimated clonotype richness than memory subsets.

Using the deep immunoSEQ assay, multiplex PCR amplified TCR CDR3 regions from genomic DNA. Extracted genomic DNA from each cell subset was distributed evenly across all wells of several immunoSEQ 96-well plates, and each plate was treated as a replicate. For sorted subsets, each replicate PCR was loaded with approximately 0.2 ug genomic DNA, equivalent to 25,000 to 30,000 T cell genomes. Purified libraries were quantified with a Qubit 3.0 fluorometer, sized on a Bioanalyzer 2100, and re-quantified with the KAPA Library Quantification kit. A separate single-read 150-cycle Illumina NextSeq 550 flow cell was used to sequence each immunoSEQ 96-well plate. Under the source paper's analysis protocol: Because the immunoSEQ output included only junctional sequences and no quality scores, the filtering could not be the same as the filtering used for full-length reads. To assign V/J genes and CDR3, sequences were annotated using PyIR, a Python wrapper for IgBLAST v1.9, with IMGT germline references. Any read was removed if the V/J assignment was weak (E-value above 1e-6), the CDR3 was missing, or the read contained stop codons, out-of-frame junctions, or ambiguous translated residues. V3J clonotypes were defined by identical inferred V gene, J gene, and CDR3 amino acid sequence. To compute the percentage overlap between repertoires, the number of shared unique clonotypes was divided by the size of the smaller repertoire. Three approaches were used to assess repertoire richness: RTK rarefaction, the Chao1 estimator, and Recon v2.1 estimates of unobserved clonotypes. OLGA was used to compute generation probabilities for all TCRbeta clonotypes that the gDNA method yielded from a handful of donors. TCRdb took over this immuneACCESS table, retaining in-frame rearrangements with V and J assigned. Such tables are incomplete; in checked studies, under half of the missing clones stem from an unresolved V gene, and the remainder is unexplained. The D gene and trimming were derived from the DNA, and the V and J assignments and clone size from that table. The sample yields around 2,000,000 clones; about 95% were counted once. In total, the top ten clones hold around 1.1% of the sample.

Material for sequencing was naive CD8+ T cells sorted from blood. What this sample's cell subset or site label stands for: CD45RA+CCR7+. Here the chain combines TRBV29-1 and TRBJ1-1, with TRBD1 tentatively as D gene (5 bases match). The TCR was taken from a man in his late teens or twenties in good health. This receptor carries the CDR3 CSVDGRGRVVNTEAFF. The DNA sequence is as follows: TGCAGCGTTGATGGAAGGGGCCGGGTTGTGAACACTGAAGCTTTCTTT.